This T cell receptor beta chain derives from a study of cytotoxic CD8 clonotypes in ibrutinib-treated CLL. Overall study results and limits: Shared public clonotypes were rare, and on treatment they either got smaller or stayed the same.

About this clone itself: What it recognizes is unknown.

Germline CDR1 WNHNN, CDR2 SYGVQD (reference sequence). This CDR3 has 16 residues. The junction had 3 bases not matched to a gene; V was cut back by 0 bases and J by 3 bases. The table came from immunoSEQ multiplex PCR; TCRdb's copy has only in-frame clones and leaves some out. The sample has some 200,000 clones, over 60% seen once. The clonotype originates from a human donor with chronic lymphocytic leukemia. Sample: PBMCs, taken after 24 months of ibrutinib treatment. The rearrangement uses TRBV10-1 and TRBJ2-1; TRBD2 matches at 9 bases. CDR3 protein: CASSESASGIYNEQFF. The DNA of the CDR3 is TGCGCCAGCAGTGAGTCGGCTAGCGGGATCTACAATGAGCAGTTCTTC.